This T cell receptor beta chain was captured in a study of cytotoxic CD8 clonotypes in ibrutinib-treated CLL. Study observations and caveats: Baseline values of clonality outstripped age-matched healthy donors and followed circulating CD8+ T-cell counts.

This clone has just one count. The antigen is not known. J lost 15 bases, V lost 3 bases, and 10 bases had no gene match. Germline-derived CDR1 and CDR2 are LNHNV and YYDKDF (reference sequence). This CDR3 contains 14 residues. Repertoires were generated with immunoSEQ multiplex PCR, while TCRdb's copy carries only in-frame clones and drops some. Here the sample spans approximately 350,000 clones, over 55% being singletons. The sequence was obtained from a human donor with chronic lymphocytic leukemia. The rearrangement joins TRBV15 to TRBJ2-1; TRBD2 agrees at 11 bases. Sequenced material: PBMCs, taken after 36 months of ibrutinib treatment. CDR3 protein: CATSSGLAGSGAFF. Here the CDR3 DNA reads TGTGCCACCAGCAGCGGACTAGCGGGCTCGGGGGCGTTCTTC.